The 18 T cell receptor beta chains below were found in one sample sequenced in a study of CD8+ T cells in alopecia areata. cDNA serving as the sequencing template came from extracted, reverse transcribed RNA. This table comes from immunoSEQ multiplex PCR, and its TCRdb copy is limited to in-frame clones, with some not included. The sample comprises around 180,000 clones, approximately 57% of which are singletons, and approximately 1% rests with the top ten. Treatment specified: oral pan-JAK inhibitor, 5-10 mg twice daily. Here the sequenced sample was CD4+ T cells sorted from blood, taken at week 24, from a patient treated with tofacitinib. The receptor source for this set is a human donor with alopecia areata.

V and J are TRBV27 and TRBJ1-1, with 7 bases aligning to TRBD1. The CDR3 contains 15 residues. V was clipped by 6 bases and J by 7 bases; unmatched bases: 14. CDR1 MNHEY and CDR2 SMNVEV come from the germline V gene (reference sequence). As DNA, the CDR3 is TGTGCCAGCAGACTCAAACCCACAGGGGCCGGTGAAGCTTTCTTT. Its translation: CASRLKPTGAGEAFF.

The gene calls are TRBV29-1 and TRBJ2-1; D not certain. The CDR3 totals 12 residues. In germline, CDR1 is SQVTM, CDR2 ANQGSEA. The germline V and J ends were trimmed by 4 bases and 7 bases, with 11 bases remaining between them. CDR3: CSVVRESNEQFF. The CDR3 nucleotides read TGCAGCGTTGTACGAGAGTCGAATGAGCAGTTCTTC.

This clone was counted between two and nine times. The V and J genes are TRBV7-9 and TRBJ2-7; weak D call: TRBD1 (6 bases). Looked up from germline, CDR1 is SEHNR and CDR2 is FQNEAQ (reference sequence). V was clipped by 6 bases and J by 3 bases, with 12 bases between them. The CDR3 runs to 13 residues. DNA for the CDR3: TGTGCCAGCAGAGTTGAAGGGGGCTACGAGCAGTACTTC. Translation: CASRVEGGYEQYF. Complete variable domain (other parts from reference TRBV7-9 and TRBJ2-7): DTGVSQNPRHKITKRGQNVTFRCDPISEHNRLYWYRQTLGQGPEFLTYFQNEAQLEKSRLLSDRFSAERPKGSFSTLEIQRTEQGDSAMYLCASRVEGGYEQYFGPGTRLTVT.

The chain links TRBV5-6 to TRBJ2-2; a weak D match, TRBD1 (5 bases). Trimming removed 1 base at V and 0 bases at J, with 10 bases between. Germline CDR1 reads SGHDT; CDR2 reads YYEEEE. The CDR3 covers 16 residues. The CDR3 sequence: CASSLLTGANTGELFF. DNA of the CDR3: TGTGCCAGCAGCTTGCTCACAGGAGCGAACACCGGGGAGCTGTTTTTT.

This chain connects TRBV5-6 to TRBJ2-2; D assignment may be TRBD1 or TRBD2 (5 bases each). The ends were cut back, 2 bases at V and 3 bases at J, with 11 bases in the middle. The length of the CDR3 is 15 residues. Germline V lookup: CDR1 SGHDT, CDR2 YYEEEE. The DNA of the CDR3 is TGTGCCAGCAGCTTTGGGACGTCGTACACCGGGGAGCTGTTTTTT. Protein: CASSFGTSYTGELFF. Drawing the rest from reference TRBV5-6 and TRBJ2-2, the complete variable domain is DAGVTQSPTHLIKTRGQQVTLRCSPKSGHDTVSWYQQALGQGPQFIFQYYEEEERQRGNFPDRFSGHQFPNYSSELNVNALLLGDSALYLCASSFGTSYTGELFFGEGSRLTVL.

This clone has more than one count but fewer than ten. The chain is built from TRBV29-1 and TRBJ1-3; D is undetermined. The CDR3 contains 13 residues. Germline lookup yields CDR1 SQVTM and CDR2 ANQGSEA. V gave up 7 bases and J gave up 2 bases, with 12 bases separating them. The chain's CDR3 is CSALTGTGNTIYF. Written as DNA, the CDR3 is TGCAGCGCCCTGACCGGTACTGGAAACACCATATATTTT.

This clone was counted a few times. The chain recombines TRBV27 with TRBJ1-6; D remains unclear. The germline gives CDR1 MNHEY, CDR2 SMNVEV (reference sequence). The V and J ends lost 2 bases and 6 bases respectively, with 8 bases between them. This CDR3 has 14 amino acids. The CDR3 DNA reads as TGTGCCAGCAGTTTAGATGTCTTTAATTCACCCCTCCACTTT. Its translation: CASSLDVFNSPLHF.

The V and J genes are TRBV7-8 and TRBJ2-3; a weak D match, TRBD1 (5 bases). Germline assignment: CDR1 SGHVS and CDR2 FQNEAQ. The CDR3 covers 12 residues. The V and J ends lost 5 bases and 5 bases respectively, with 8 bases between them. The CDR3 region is CASSPDRDTQYF. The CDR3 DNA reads TGTGCCAGCAGCCCCGACAGAGATACGCAGTATTTT.

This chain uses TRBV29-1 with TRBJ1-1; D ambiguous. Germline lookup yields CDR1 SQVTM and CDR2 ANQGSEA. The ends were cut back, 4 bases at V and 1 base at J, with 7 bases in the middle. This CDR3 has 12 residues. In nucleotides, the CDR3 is TGCAGCGTTGGTGCTGCGAACACTGAAGCTTTCTTT. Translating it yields CSVGAANTEAFF.

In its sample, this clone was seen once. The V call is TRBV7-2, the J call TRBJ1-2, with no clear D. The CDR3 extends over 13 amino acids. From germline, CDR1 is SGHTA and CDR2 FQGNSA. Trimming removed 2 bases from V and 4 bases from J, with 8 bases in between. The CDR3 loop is CASSLNKGYGYTF. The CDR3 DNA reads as TGTGCCAGCAGCTTAAACAAGGGCTATGGCTACACCTTC.

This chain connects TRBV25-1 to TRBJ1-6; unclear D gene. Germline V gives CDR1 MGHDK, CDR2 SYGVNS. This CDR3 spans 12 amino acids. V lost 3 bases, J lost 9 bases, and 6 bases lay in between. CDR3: CASSDRGSPLHF. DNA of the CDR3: TGTGCCAGCAGTGACCGGGGTTCACCCCTCCACTTT.

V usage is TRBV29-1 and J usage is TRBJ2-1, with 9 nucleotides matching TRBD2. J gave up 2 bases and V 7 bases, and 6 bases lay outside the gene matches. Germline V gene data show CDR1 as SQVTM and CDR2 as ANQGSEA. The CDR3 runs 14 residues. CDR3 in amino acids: CSARQRGAYNEQFF. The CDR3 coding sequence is TGCAGCGCGCGACAGCGGGGGGCCTACAATGAGCAGTTCTTC.

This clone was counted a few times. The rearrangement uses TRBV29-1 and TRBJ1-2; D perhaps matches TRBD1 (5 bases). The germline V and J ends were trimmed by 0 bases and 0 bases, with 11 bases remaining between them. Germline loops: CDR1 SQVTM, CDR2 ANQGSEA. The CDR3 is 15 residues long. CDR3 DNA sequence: TGCAGCGTTGAAGATGGGACCGGAGCTAACTATGGCTACACCTTC. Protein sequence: CSVEDGTGANYGYTF.

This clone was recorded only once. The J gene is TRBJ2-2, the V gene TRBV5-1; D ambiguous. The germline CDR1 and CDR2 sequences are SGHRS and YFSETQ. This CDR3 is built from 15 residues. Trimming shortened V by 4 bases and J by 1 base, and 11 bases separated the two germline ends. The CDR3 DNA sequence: TGCGCCAGCAGCGAGACAAATTGGAACACCGGGGAGCTGTTTTTT. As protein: CASSETNWNTGELFF.

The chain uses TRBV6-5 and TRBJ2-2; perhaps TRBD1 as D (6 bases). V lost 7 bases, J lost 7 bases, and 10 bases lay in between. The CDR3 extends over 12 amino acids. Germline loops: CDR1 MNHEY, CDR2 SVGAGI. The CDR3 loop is CASTQGGGELFF. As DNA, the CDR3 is TGTGCCAGCACCCAAGGGGGCGGGGAGCTGTTTTTT.

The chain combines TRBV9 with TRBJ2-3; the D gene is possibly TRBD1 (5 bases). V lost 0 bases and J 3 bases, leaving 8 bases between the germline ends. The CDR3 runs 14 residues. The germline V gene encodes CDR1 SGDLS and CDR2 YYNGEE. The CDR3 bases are TGTGCCAGCAGCGTAGGGCAGGGTACAGATACGCAGTATTTT. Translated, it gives CASSVGQGTDTQYF.

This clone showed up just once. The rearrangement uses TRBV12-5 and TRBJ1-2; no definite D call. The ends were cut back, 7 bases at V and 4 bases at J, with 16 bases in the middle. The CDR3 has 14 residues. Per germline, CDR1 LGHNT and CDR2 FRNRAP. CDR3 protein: CASATSGRPYGYTF. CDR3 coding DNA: TGTGCTAGTGCCACGAGTGGCCGACCCTATGGCTACACCTTC.

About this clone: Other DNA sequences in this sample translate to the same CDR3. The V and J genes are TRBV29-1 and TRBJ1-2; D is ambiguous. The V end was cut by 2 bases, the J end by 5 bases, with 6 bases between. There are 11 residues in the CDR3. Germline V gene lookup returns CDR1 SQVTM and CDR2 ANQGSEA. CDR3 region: CSVESGYGYTF. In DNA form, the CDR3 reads TGCAGCGTTGAATCCGGTTATGGCTACACCTTC.